This TCR beta chain was retrieved from a study of Graves' ophthalmopathy and Graves' hyperthyroidism (dated by TCRdb to the late 2010s). As for the study more broadly: Peripheral blood was collected before any treatment was given, at the time of initial diagnosis. Following sample collection, hyperthyroidism patients were given methimazole at a starting dose of 30 mg daily, and ophthalmopathy patients were given high-dose intravenous methylprednisolone. A discovery set of 100 patients (43 ophthalmopathy, just over 55 stable hyperthyroidism) was enrolled to explore V-J signatures distinguishing ophthalmopathy from hyperthyroidism. In total, 135 blood samples were TCR-sequenced: approximately 42 ophthalmopathy, under 80 hyperthyroidism and about 17 hyperthyroidism-to-ophthalmopathy patients. An independent validation cohort was composed of about 20 hyperthyroidism patients and about 16 patients who later progressed from hyperthyroidism to ophthalmopathy. To tell Graves' ophthalmopathy apart from Graves' hyperthyroidism, and to predict which patients would progress to ophthalmopathy, the study relied on TCR beta repertoire signatures. In roughly 6 hyperthyroidism patients, the T-cell repertoires found in thyroid tissue were compared with those found in blood. Study-wide conclusions, independent of this receptor: Sample size was not statistically predetermined, and group allocation was not concealed from the investigators. In validation, the model predicted ophthalmopathy progression with less than 71% sensitivity and 72.22% specificity; more than ten predicted patients were CT-confirmed with GO in a median of 6.5 months. Ophthalmopathy was separated from stable hyperthyroidism by the 13-signature model with 85% to 90% sensitivity and around 81% specificity in cross-validation and with 80%/75% in the test set. Most expanded thyroid clonotypes with frequency above 0.001 were also detected in blood, suggesting blood repertoires may reflect the thyroid immune response.

About this clonotype itself: Its antigen remains undetermined. Base qualities are not at hand, and no much larger clone is one base apart.

Hyperthyroidism was defined as stable when no progression to ophthalmopathy occurred within 18 months of follow-up. Hyperthyroidism patients were newly diagnosed, were aged 18 to 65 years, and had a disease duration under 2 months. Patients were excluded if they had other autoimmune diseases, uncontrolled infections, pregnancy or lactation. Clinical symptoms, serum thyroxine, TRAb, thyroid ultrasound and orbital computed tomography were used for diagnosis. PBMCs were isolated from roughly 10 ml of fresh peripheral blood by Ficoll-Paque density gradient centrifugation. Trizol reagent was used to extract the total RNA, and its quality was then checked on an Agilent 2100 Bioanalyzer. The CDR3, from cysteine to phenylalanine, totals 14 residues. The DNA shown is the 42-base CDR3, in frame from base 1. V gives up 8 bases and J gives up 4 bases, and the segment between their germline ends measures 15 bases.

For repertoire sequencing, the TCR beta CDR3 regions were amplified from RNA transcripts. HTBI primers and the Qiagen OneStep RT-PCR kit were used in a first-round RT-PCR, which was followed by a second-round multiplex PCR, size selection and purification. Libraries were sequenced paired-end with 100 bp reads on an Illumina HiSeq2000. The paper's data handling went like this. SOAPnuke was used to process the reads, removing any read that contained adapters or uncalled bases, had a mean Phred below 15, or lacked an exact match to the constant primer or identifier. COPE v1.2.5 was used to merge high-quality paired reads. Each unique nucleotide sequence was defined as a clonotype, and clonotypes were aligned to IMGT TRB V, D and J references with MiTCR v1.1. Only V-J combinations with frequency above 0.0001 were analysed, covering around 99% of repertoires. For each V-J combination, a TCR clonal expansion and chaos score was defined as the ratio of F50 clonal expansion to chaos observed in the TCRdist matrix. Welch's t-statistics and random forest were used to reduce the features to approximately 13 V-J combinations, which were then used as input to a naive Bayes classifier. The similarity between thyroid and blood repertoires was quantified using the Morisita-Horn index. TCRdb cleaned the public reads at Q25 with fastp, built clones with MiXCR and kept in-frame beta chains. Every CDR3 protein is listed once, alongside the most common genes and DNA of its rows. TCRdb assigned the V and J calls; the authors' analysis was not used. This sample comprises 400,000 or so distinct CDR3 sequences, 17% of them detected only once. Jointly, the top ten make up 2.4% of the sample.

The V and J genes are TRBV12-3 or TRBV12-4 and TRBJ1-5, with TRBD1 tentatively as D gene (6 bases match). Material: peripheral blood. This receptor was obtained from an adult woman with stable Graves' hyperthyroidism. The DNA sequence follows: TGTGCCAGCGGAGGGGGGAATCGGAATCAGCCCCAGCATTTT. It codes for CASGGGNRNQPQHF.